This TCR beta chain was sequenced in a study of blood T cell repertoires in COVID-19. About the study: The United States, Italy and Spain supplied acute and convalescent COVID-19 samples. Sources were T cells, B-cell-depleted T cells, or PBMCs; the material itself was cDNA or gDNA.

Here immunoSEQ multiplex PCR was the method, and the copy in TCRdb shows in-frame clones only, minus some. The profile shows under 300,000 clones, under 90% of them singletons. This TCR came from a middle-aged woman who had recovered from COVID-19. Sequencing was performed on peripheral blood.

This CDR3 reads CASSLGRDYEQYF. For the CDR3, the DNA is TGTGCCAGCAGCTTAGGCCGGGACTACGAGCAGTACTTC. The V gene is TRBV13, the J gene TRBJ2-7; perhaps TRBD2 as D (5 bases). V shed 0 bases and J shed 3 bases, with 6 bases lying between them. CDR3 length: 13 amino acids. Germline V lookup: CDR1 PRHDT, CDR2 FYEKMQ (reference sequence).